This T cell receptor (beta chain) is from a study of OX40 agonist ivuxolimab in advanced cancers. Study details: Prior therapy, whether anti-PD-1, anti-PD-L1 or anti-CTLA-4, was allowed, and 35% to 40% had some.

A remark on this clone: Its antigen is undetermined.

Study-level findings and limits: Antigen specificity remained undetermined for the expanded peripheral T cells.

Drawing of blood for sampling happened at baseline, at cycle 4 day 1, and at cycle 7 day 1. The CDR3 runs 14 residues. Between the trimmed V and J ends, which lost 2 bases and 6 bases, there was a span of 13 bases. Germline V gene lookup returns CDR1 SGHTA and CDR2 FQGTGA. The data were produced by immunoSEQ multiplex PCR, yet TCRdb's version contains in-frame clones alone and is incomplete. The table includes tens of thousands of clones, approximately 78% detected once. The genes are TRBV7-3 and TRBJ1-2; weak D call: TRBD1 (5 bases). The receptor's source is an adult with an advanced solid tumor such as melanoma, head and neck, liver or kidney cancer. This sample comprised CD4+ or CD8+ T cells sorted from blood, obtained in a trial of the OX40 agonist ivuxolimab. In DNA, the CDR3 is TGTGCCAGCAGCTTAGACGCCAGGGTGGATGGCTACACCTTC. Residues: CASSLDARVDGYTF.